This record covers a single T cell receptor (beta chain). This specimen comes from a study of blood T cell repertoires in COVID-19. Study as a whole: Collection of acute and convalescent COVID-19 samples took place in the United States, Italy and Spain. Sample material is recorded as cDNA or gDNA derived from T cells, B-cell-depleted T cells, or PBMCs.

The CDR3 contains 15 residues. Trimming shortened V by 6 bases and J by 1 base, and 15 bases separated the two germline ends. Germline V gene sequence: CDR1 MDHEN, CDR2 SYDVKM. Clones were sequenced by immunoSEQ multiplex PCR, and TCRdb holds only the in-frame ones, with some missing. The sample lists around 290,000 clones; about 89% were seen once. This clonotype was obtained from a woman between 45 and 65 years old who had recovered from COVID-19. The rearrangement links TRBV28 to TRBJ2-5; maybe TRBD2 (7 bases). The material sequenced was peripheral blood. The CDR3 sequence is CASSIRGGLQETQYF. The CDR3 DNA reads TGTGCCAGCAGCATTAGGGGGGGGCTCCAAGAGACCCAGTACTTC.